One sample yielded the 9 T cell receptor beta chains listed below, sequenced in a study of T cells in women clearing cervical HPV infection. The repertoire was sequenced with immunoSEQ multiplex PCR; TCRdb's copy has only in-frame clones and lacks some. In all, the sample yields about 40,000 clones. Source material: blood buffy coat. Source of these receptors: a woman aged 18-70 years with a cervical HPV16 infection that either progressed to CIN3+ or cleared (not recorded which).

A remark on this clone: Read data end 3 residues before the CDR3 end; the end is taken from the germline J gene. The chain joins TRBV28 to TRBJ2-7, with 10 nucleotides matching TRBD1. V was pared by 6 bases and J by 5 bases, with 10 bases of the junction left unmatched. Germline values: CDR1 MDHEN, CDR2 SYDVKM. The CDR3 has 15 amino acids. CDR3 loop: CASSPPGTGEHEQYF. CDR3 DNA (partial): TGTGCCAGCAGCCCACCCGGGACAGGGGAACACGAG.

With regard to this clone: The read gets to within 3 residues of the CDR3 end, and the germline J gene fills in the rest. The rearrangement uses TRBV2 and TRBJ1-1; 7 bases are a match to TRBD1. CDR1 SNHLY and CDR2 FYNNEI come from the germline V gene. This CDR3 has 14 amino acids. The V gene end was trimmed by 6 bases and the J gene end by 0 bases; junction bases not matched to a gene: 4. The covered CDR3 bases are TGTGCCAGCAGCGCGGGACAGTTGAACACTGAA. Its translation: CASSAGQLNTE. The full CDR3 protein reads CASSAGQLNTEAFF.

As to this clone: The sequence runs out 3 residues before the end of the CDR3; the remainder is reconstructed from the germline J gene. This sequence joins TRBV19 and TRBJ1-2; TRBD1 is a possible D gene (6 bases). With 7 bases removed from V and 4 bases from J, the gap between germline ends came to 22 bases. The CDR3 covers 16 residues. Germline assignment: CDR1 LNHDA and CDR2 SQIVND (reference sequence). CDR3: CASTSTGMGGFYGYTF. The CDR3 bases that were read are TGTGCCAGTACTTCTACAGGGATGGGCGGCTTCTATGGC.

Note on this clone: Read data end 3 residues before the CDR3 end; the end is taken from the germline J gene. The J gene is TRBJ2-3, the V gene TRBV5-1; D call uncertain. Trimming pared 2 bases from V and 3 bases from J, leaving 10 bases between. This CDR3 contains 14 residues. The germline gives CDR1 SGHRS, CDR2 YFSETQ. The sequenced CDR3 bases are TGCGCCAGCAGCTTTAGGGTAGGGACAGATACG. Translating gives CASSFRVGTDT. The CDR3 reads in full as CASSFRVGTDTQYF.

Measured by frequency, this clone is medium-sized. Sequencing ends 3 residues short of the CDR3 end; the germline J gene provides the rest. The chain has TRBV2 and TRBJ2-2; 9 bases are shared with TRBD2. CDR1 is SNHLY and CDR2 is FYNNEI in the germline V gene. There are 15 residues in the CDR3. With V trimmed by 6 bases and J by 5 bases, 7 bases remained unmatched. The chain's CDR3 is CASRGSGSATGELFF. CDR3 DNA (partial): TGTGCCAGCAGGGGTAGCGGGAGTGCTACCGGGGAG.

Concerning this clone: The read ends 3 residues before the CDR3 terminus; that terminus is restored from the germline J gene. The chain has TRBV29-1 and TRBJ2-2; 7 bases are a match to TRBD2. The length of the CDR3 is 14 residues. V was pared by 2 bases and J by 0 bases, with 0 bases of the junction left unmatched. Germline loops: CDR1 SQVTM, CDR2 ANQGSEA. The part of the CDR3 DNA that was read is TGCAGCGTTGAACTAGCGGCGAACACCGGGGAG. The encoded protein is CSVELAANTGE. The whole CDR3 sequence reads CSVELAANTGELFF.

Turning to this clone: The junction departs from germline at one end; a sequencing error may be responsible. The read finishes 3 residues shy of the CDR3 end, and the germline J gene is used to complete it. This chain uses TRBV4-2 with TRBJ1-2; D gene ambiguous. The CDR3 loop spans 15 amino acids. Germline-derived CDR1 and CDR2 are LGHNA and YNFKEQ. The part of the CDR3 DNA that was read is TGCGCCAGCAGCCAACTTCGGGGAATGAGCTATGGC. Protein product: CASSQLRGMSYG. The whole CDR3 sequence is CASSQLRGMSYGYTF.

To note about this clone: The read ends 3 residues early relative to the CDR3; the germline J gene fills the gap. The V and J genes are TRBV19 and TRBJ2-1; 9 bases line up with TRBD2. V trimming: 0 bases; J trimming: 0 bases; junction bases outside the gene matches: 0. Germline CDR1 reads LNHDA; CDR2 reads SQIVND (reference sequence). This CDR3 region has 16 residues. CDR3 sequence reads: CASSIDSGSSYNEQFF. The DNA read from the CDR3 is TGTGCCAGTAGTATAGATAGCGGGAGCTCCTACAATGAG.

In the case of this clone: The read comes to an end 3 residues before the CDR3 does, leaving the germline J gene to fill in the end. The rearrangement links TRBV19 to TRBJ1-1; no clear D gene. V dropped 0 bases and J dropped 1 base, with 9 bases sitting between them. Per germline, CDR1 LNHDA and CDR2 SQIVND (reference sequence). The CDR3 consists of 15 residues. The chain's CDR3 is CASSIDRSKNTEAFF. The sequenced part of the CDR3 DNA is TGTGCCAGTAGTATAGATCGTAGCAAGAACACTGAA.